Detailed here is one TCR beta chain. This clone was recorded only once. Its specific antigen is unknown. Base qualities were left out, and no much larger clone turns up one base away. The sample comes from a study of shared clonotypes between healthy human individuals (dated by TCRdb to 2018 to 2020). About the investigation overall: Two women and a few men aged 18 to 49 years were included in the cohort. Per donor, leukapheresis produced somewhere between about 0.94 and 9.5 billion PBMCs. For each donor, CD4 naive and CD4 memory were each given three plates, CD8 naive was given two plates, and CD8 memory was given one plate. Different laboratories and diverse techniques were used to prepare libraries and sequence TCR repertoires, to increase sequencing depth and limit assay-specific biases. The study deeply sequenced blood TCR repertoires of about five healthy adults to estimate repertoire size and the extent of clonotype sharing between individuals. Overall study results and their limits: Sharing across four donors was observed for roughly 5% of naive CD4, over 3% of naive CD8, roughly 2.3% of memory CD4, and about 0.39% of memory CD8 clonotypes. Pairwise subsampling indicated that sequencing depth was expected to affect the degree of clonotype sharing among donors. Estimated clonotype richness was generally larger for naive than for memory subsets. Because the study included only a small number of donors, the genetic and exposure-history diversity represented was limited. Rarefaction of sorted-subset datasets indicated incomplete sequencing despite the large sequencing depth. Only blood was sampled, and tissue TCR repertoires likely differ from those in blood. Compared with non-shared clonotypes, clonotypes shared by all four sorted-subset donors had higher generation probabilities.

TCR CDR3 regions were amplified from genomic DNA by multiplex PCR using the deep immunoSEQ assay. Extracted genomic DNA from each cell subset was spread evenly across all wells of several immunoSEQ 96-well plates, with each plate serving as a replicate. For sorted subsets, about 210 ng of genomic DNA, equivalent to 30,000 or so T cell genomes, went into each replicate PCR. Purified libraries were measured with a Qubit 3.0 fluorometer, size-checked on a Bioanalyzer 2100, and measured again with the KAPA Library Quantification kit. Each immunoSEQ 96-well plate was sequenced on its own single-read 150-cycle Illumina NextSeq 550 flow cell. Processing in the source paper ran as follows. Because the immunoSEQ output included only junctional sequences and no quality scores, the filtering could not be the same as the filtering used for full-length reads. To assign V/J genes and CDR3, sequences were annotated against IMGT germline references using PyIR, a Python wrapper for IgBLAST v1.9. Reads were removed for weak V/J assignments (E-value above 1e-6), missing CDR3, stop codons, out-of-frame junctions, or ambiguous translated residues. V3J clonotypes were defined by identical inferred V gene, J gene, and CDR3 amino acid sequence. Percentage overlap between repertoires was computed as shared unique clonotypes divided by the size of the smaller repertoire. Three approaches were used to assess repertoire richness: RTK rarefaction, the Chao1 estimator, and Recon v2.1 estimates of unobserved clonotypes. For all TCRbeta clonotypes obtained by the gDNA method from a few donors, generation probabilities were computed with OLGA. The table was pulled from immuneACCESS by TCRdb, which kept in-frame rearrangements only. Such tables lose some clones; where checked, under half of the loss comes from unresolved V genes, and the rest has no known cause. D and trimming come from the DNA, and the V and J calls and clone size come from that table. The sample table holds roughly 2.6 million clones, of which around 90% were seen once. Over 0.12% of the sample lies in the top ten.

The donors were healthy, HIV-negative adults who had no recently reported acute infections or vaccinations. Only Caucasian adults living in Nashville, Tennessee, USA were represented among the donors. CD4+ T cells were enriched through magnetic negative selection, after which naive cells were positively selected on CD45RA and the remaining negative fraction served as the memory subset. Blood was collected by leukapheresis, and PBMCs were isolated by Ficoll-Histopaque density gradient centrifugation and then cryopreserved in liquid nitrogen vapor phase. Purity and quantity of every magnetically sorted T cell population were checked by analytical flow cytometry. Genomic DNA was isolated from every sorted fraction and measured by UV absorbance on a Nanodrop 2000c. According to the germline V gene, CDR1 reads MNHNS and CDR2 reads SASEGT. Clipping removes 7 bases from V and 4 bases from J, with 3 as the unmatched junction base count. From its cysteine to its phenylalanine, the CDR3 spans 12 amino acids. Only CDR3 DNA is held: 36 bases, read in frame from base 1.

This chain is built from TRBV6-1 and TRBJ1-1, with 7 middle bases fitting TRBD1. Sequences were obtained from naive CD4+ T cells sorted from blood. Taken with the paper, the label for cell subset or site translates to: CD45RA+ positively selected. The TCR comes from a man aged 18 to 35 in good health. The CDR3 protein sequence reads: CASTRQGTEAFF. The DNA is as follows: TGTGCCAGCACCCGACAGGGCACTGAAGCTTTCTTT.